Listed below are T cell receptor beta chains from one sample, sequenced in a study of radiation and T cells in renal cell carcinoma. The protocol was immunoSEQ multiplex PCR, while the TCRdb copy is restricted to in-frame clones and leaves out a portion. The sample holds just under 150,000 clones, around 88% seen once. This material consisted of blood, taken from a patient whose treatment included radiotherapy and nephrectomy. Source of these receptors: a woman in her forties or fifties with renal cell carcinoma. Both conserved end residues are part of each CDR3. A D gene is named only where the DNA matches it firmly. Size is stated for part of the rows, as once, few or many counts, or as a class when the clone is expanded.

d_gene,v_gene,j_gene,abundance,CDR3nt,CDR3aa
NA,TRBV27,TRBJ2-3,NA,TGTGCCAGCAGTTGGGGCACAGATACGCAGTATTTT,CASSWGTDTQYF
NA,TRBV6-5,TRBJ1-1,once,TGTGCCAGCAGCATCCCGGGCGGTTCGAACACTGAAGCTTTCTTT,CASSIPGGSNTEAFF
NA,TRBV6-5,TRBJ2-3,NA,TGTGCCAGCAAAGGCATTAGCACAGATACGCAGTATTTT,CASKGISTDTQYF
TRBD1,TRBV7-8,TRBJ1-2,NA,TGTGCCAGCAGCCACAGGGGTCGCCGTGGCTACACCTTC,CASSHRGRRGYTF
TRBD1,TRBV5-1,TRBJ2-7,NA,TGCGCCAGCAGCTTGACCCCTGGGGTGCAGGGGGACGAGCAGTACTTC,CASSLTPGVQGDEQYF
NA,TRBV15,TRBJ2-5,NA,TGTGCCACCAGCACTCGACGGGGCCTACAAGAGACCCAGTACTTC,CATSTRRGLQETQYF
NA,TRBV19,TRBJ1-1,NA,TGTGCCAGGGACAGAGGGTTGAACACTGAAGCTTTCTTT,CARDRGLNTEAFF
TRBD1,TRBV5-6,TRBJ1-2,NA,TGTGCCAGCAGCCCTGGGACAGCCGACTATGGCTACACCTTC,CASSPGTADYGYTF
NA,TRBV2,TRBJ1-1,few,TGTGCCAGCAGTGAGGTCTCCCAGAACACTGAAGCTTTCTTT,CASSEVSQNTEAFF
NA,TRBV18,TRBJ2-1,few,TGTGCCAGCTCACCACCTGGAACGAGCTCCTACAATGAGCAGTTCTTC,CASSPPGTSSYNEQFF
NA,TRBV9,TRBJ2-7,NA,TGTGCCAGCAGCCCCGAGGCCAGAGTCTCCTACGAGCAGTACTTC,CASSPEARVSYEQYF
NA,TRBV20-1,TRBJ1-5,few,TGCAGTGCCCCCCTCGAAAGGCACCAGCATTTT,CSAPLERHQHF
NA,TRBV15,TRBJ1-4,few,TGTGCCACCAGCAGATACGGTGGGGAAAAACTGTTTTTT,CATSRYGGEKLFF
NA,TRBV10-3,TRBJ1-1,NA,TGTGCCATCAGTGAGCATGGATCTAAGAACACTGAAGCTTTCTTT,CAISEHGSKNTEAFF
NA,TRBV5-6,TRBJ1-5,NA,TGTGCCAGCAGCTTGGGGCGCTCTAGCAATCAGCCCCAGCATTTT,CASSLGRSSNQPQHF
TRBD1,TRBV10-3,TRBJ1-6,NA,TGTGCCATCAGGCTCGGGACAGATGGTTCACCCCTCCACTTT,CAIRLGTDGSPLHF
NA,TRBV5-6,TRBJ1-1,NA,TGTGCCAGCAGCTGGTTGGCGGGGGGCACTGAAGCTTTCTTT,CASSWLAGGTEAFF
TRBD1,TRBV7-2,TRBJ2-4,NA,TGTGCCAGCAGCTTAGTTGGCAGGGGGCGAGCCAAAAACATTCAGTACTTC,CASSLVGRGRAKNIQYF
TRBD1,TRBV7-8,TRBJ1-1,few,TGTGCCAGCAGACCCGGGACAGAGAACACTGAAGCTTTCTTT,CASRPGTENTEAFF
TRBD1,TRBV5-1,TRBJ1-1,once,TGCGCCAGCAGCTCTGAGGTTACAGGGGACACTGAAGCTTTCTTT,CASSSEVTGDTEAFF
NA,TRBV4-3,TRBJ2-3,NA,TGCGCCAGCAGCCAAGAGTATGGGTCCTACACAGATACGCAGTATTTT,CASSQEYGSYTDTQYF
NA,TRBV15,TRBJ2-2,NA,TGTGCCACCAGCAGGGGGGGGACAGGATCCGGGGAGCTGTTTTTT,CATSRGGTGSGELFF
NA,TRBV11-2,TRBJ1-1,NA,TGTGCCAGCAGGGTGAACACTGAAGCTTTCTTT,CASRVNTEAFF
NA,TRBV18,TRBJ2-5,few,TGTGCCAGCTCACCACGCGAAGGGATACAAGAGACCCAGTACTTC,CASSPREGIQETQYF
NA,TRBV7-6,TRBJ2-2,few,TGTGCCAGCAGCTTGCCGCCGGACCAGGAGCTGTTTTTT,CASSLPPDQELFF
TRBD2,TRBV10-2,TRBJ2-3,NA,TGCGCCAGCAGTGAGACTAGCGGGGGGCCGAGCACAGATACGCAGTATTTT,CASSETSGGPSTDTQYF
TRBD2,TRBV27,TRBJ2-7,NA,TGTGCCAGCAGTCCAATAAGGACTAGCGGGGGGGCGGGAGAGCAGTACTTC,CASSPIRTSGGAGEQYF
NA,TRBV2,TRBJ2-1,NA,TGTGCCAGCAGTGAACACCGGGACTTAATTGGGTTCTTC,CASSEHRDLIGFF